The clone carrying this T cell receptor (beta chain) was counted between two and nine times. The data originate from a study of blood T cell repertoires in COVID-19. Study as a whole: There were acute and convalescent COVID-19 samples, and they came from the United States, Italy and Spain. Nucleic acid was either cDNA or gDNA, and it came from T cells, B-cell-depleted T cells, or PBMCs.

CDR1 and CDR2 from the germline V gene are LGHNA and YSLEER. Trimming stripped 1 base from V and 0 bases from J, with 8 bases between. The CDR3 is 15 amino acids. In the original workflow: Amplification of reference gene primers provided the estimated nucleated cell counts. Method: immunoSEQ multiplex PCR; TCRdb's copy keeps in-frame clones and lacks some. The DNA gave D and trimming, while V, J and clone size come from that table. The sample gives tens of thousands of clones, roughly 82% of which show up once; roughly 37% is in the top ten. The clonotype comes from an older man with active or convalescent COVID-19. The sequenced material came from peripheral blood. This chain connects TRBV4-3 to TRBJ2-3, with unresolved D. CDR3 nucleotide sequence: TGCGCCAGCAGCCAAGTTGGCGGAAGCACAGATACGCAGTATTTT. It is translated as CASSQVGGSTDTQYF.